Listed below are T cell receptor beta chains from one sample, sequenced in a study of shared clonotypes between healthy human individuals. Repertoires were generated with immunoSEQ multiplex PCR, while TCRdb's copy carries only in-frame clones and drops some. Altogether 550,000 to 750,000 clones are present, about 90% being singletons, with the ten largest covering 24%. Sequencing was done on a sample of naive CD8+ T cells sorted from blood. These receptors were collected from a man aged 30-40 years in good health. CDR3s include the opening cysteine and the closing phenylalanine or tryptophan.

v_gene	CDR3aa
TRBV7-9	CASSLVVGSSYEQYF
TRBV19	CASSIEPFGVQQFF
TRBV5-4	CATNSNPGTGHEQYF
TRBV19	CASSIAQDNQPQHF
TRBV6-5	CASRDREETQYF
TRBV5-4	CASSFGAGGSYEQYF
TRBV7-9	CASRRTGEKEKLFF
TRBV4-3	CASSTGAATNEKLFF
TRBV9	CASSVVGQGADEQFF
TRBV5-4	CASSLAQRGGDTQYF
TRBV6-4	CASSDSWREGYNEQFF
TRBV5-1	CASSLGAGASYEQYF
TRBV27	CASRPRVTNEKLFF
TRBV5-6	CAVSEGGSHSPLHF
TRBV5-4	CASSLNSLDYGYTF